This entry lists 17 T cell receptor beta chains sequenced from one sample in a study of blood T cell repertoires in COVID-19. Here immunoSEQ multiplex PCR was the method, and the copy in TCRdb shows in-frame clones only, minus some. The data contain around 70,000 clones, just over 85% of them singletons. The sequencing input was peripheral blood. The receptors shown here come from a middle-aged man with acute or convalescent COVID-19.

The chain combines TRBV7-9 with TRBJ1-4, with 7 bases matching TRBD1. Trimming at V came to 5 bases and at J to 5 bases, leaving 8 bases not matched to a gene. Germline assignment: CDR1 SEHNR and CDR2 FQNEAQ (reference sequence). This CDR3 is 15 amino acids long. CDR3 sequence: CASSERQGENEKLFF. Written as DNA, the CDR3 is TGTGCCAGCAGCGAAAGACAGGGTGAGAATGAAAAACTGTTTTTT.

V is TRBV9 and J is TRBJ1-1, with 7 bases fitting TRBD1. J lost 2 bases, V lost 2 bases, and 3 bases had no gene match. The CDR3 loop spans 14 amino acids. Germline V gene lookup returns CDR1 SGDLS and CDR2 YYNGEE. The chain's CDR3 is CASSVDRLNTEAFF. The CDR3 DNA sequence: TGTGCCAGCAGCGTGGACAGGCTTAACACTGAAGCTTTCTTT.

The genes are TRBV29-1 and TRBJ1-1; D is unresolved. V was shortened by 6 bases and J by 0 bases, with 5 bases between the two germline ends. The germline gives CDR1 SQVTM, CDR2 ANQGSEA. The CDR3 spans 11 residues. The DNA for the CDR3 is TGCAGCGTATACATGAACACTGAAGCTTTCTTT. Encoded protein: CSVYMNTEAFF. The whole variable domain, filled in from reference TRBV29-1 and TRBJ1-1, reads SAVISQKPSRDICQRGTSLTIQCQVDSQVTMMFWYRQQPGQSLTLIATANQGSEATYESGFVIDKFPISRPNLTFSTLTVSNMSPEDSSIYLCSVYMNTEAFFGQGTRLTVV.

The rearrangement joins TRBV25-1 to TRBJ2-7, with 7 positions matching TRBD1. The CDR3 consists of 15 residues. V was pared by 3 bases and J by 5 bases, with 10 bases of the junction left unmatched. In germline, CDR1 is MGHDK, CDR2 SYGVNS. The CDR3, as DNA: TGTGCCAGCAGTGACGGACAGGACGGGTACGACGAGCAGTACTTC. Its protein product is CASSDGQDGYDEQYF.

This clone occurred a few times. The chain carries TRBV11-2 and TRBJ2-5, with TRBD2 matching 7 bases. V lost 2 bases and J lost 5; bases outside the gene matches: 8. Per germline, CDR1 SGHAT and CDR2 FQNNGV. This CDR3 spans 15 amino acids. The CDR3 protein is CASSLWTGGGETQYF. In nucleotides, the CDR3 is TGTGCCAGCAGCTTATGGACGGGGGGAGGGGAGACCCAGTACTTC.

This clone has just one count. V usage is TRBV27 and J usage is TRBJ1-1; TRBD1 might be the D (6 bases). The CDR3 has 18 residues. V dropped 3 bases and J dropped 4 bases, with 24 bases sitting between them. Germline V CDR1 and CDR2: MNHEY, SMNVEV (reference sequence). CDR3 residues: CASSFSVTGWVSATEAFF. The DNA for the CDR3 is TGTGCCAGCAGTTTTTCCGTAACAGGGTGGGTATCGGCCACTGAAGCTTTCTTT.

J is TRBJ2-7 and V is TRBV6-5, with 10 nucleotides matching TRBD1. This CDR3 region has 13 residues. Germline V lookup: CDR1 MNHEY, CDR2 SVGAGI. Trimming removed 7 bases from V and 4 bases from J; junction bases left unmatched: 4. CDR3 in DNA: TGTGCCAGCACCGGGACAGGGGCTTACGAGCAGTACTTC. It codes for CASTGTGAYEQYF.

This chain joins TRBV6-4 and TRBJ2-3; D may be TRBD2 (6 bases). The germline CDR1 and CDR2 sequences are MRHNA and SNTAGT. The CDR3 is 15 residues long. The V gene lost 5 bases and the J gene lost 0 bases, with 12 bases spanning the gap. The CDR3 DNA reads TGTGCCAGCAGTTTCGGGGGACGGAGCACAGATACGCAGTATTTT. Residues: CASSFGGRSTDTQYF.

This clone is a singleton in its sample. The rearrangement uses TRBV7-9 and TRBJ2-1; 9 nucleotides line up with TRBD1. The germline gives CDR1 SEHNR, CDR2 FQNEAQ (reference sequence). This CDR3 region has 16 residues. Trimming at V came to 1 base and at J to 6 bases, leaving 7 bases not matched to a gene. CDR3 sequence reads: CASSLEWDRDSNEQFF. The CDR3 coding sequence is TGTGCCAGCAGCTTAGAGTGGGACAGGGATAGCAATGAGCAGTTCTTC.

The chain carries TRBV19 and TRBJ1-1; the D gene is possibly TRBD1 (6 bases). The V gene lost 8 bases and the J gene lost 3 bases, with 28 bases spanning the gap. The CDR3 has 18 residues. CDR1 and CDR2 (germline): LNHDA, SQIVND (reference sequence). This CDR3 reads CASQGSKHAIGSDTEAFF. The CDR3 nucleotides are TGTGCCAGTCAGGGGTCAAAGCATGCAATAGGTTCGGACACTGAAGCTTTCTTT.

The J gene is TRBJ1-5, the V gene TRBV28; 8 bases are shared with TRBD1. The CDR3 sequence is 15 residues long. V shed 1 base, J shed 4 bases, and the junction held 3 bases outside the gene matches. Germline assignment: CDR1 MDHEN and CDR2 SYDVKM. CDR3 protein: CASSLFGDRNQPQHF. DNA of the CDR3: TGTGCCAGCAGTTTATTCGGGGACAGGAATCAGCCCCAGCATTTT.

J is TRBJ2-7 and V is TRBV6-5, with 7 bases identical to TRBD2. CDR3 length equals 15 residues. In germline, CDR1 is MNHEY, CDR2 SVGAGI. With V trimmed by 2 bases and J by 2 bases, 6 bases remained unmatched. The CDR3 protein is CASSYGGLPTYEQYF. CDR3 sequence (DNA): TGTGCCAGCAGTTACGGGGGACTACCTACCTACGAGCAGTACTTC.

V and J are TRBV5-6 and TRBJ1-1; 7 bases fit TRBD1. The CDR3 contains 15 residues. Germline trimming cut 0 bases from V and 5 bases from J; bases unmatched to any gene: 7. Looked up from germline, CDR1 is SGHDT and CDR2 is YYEEEE. The CDR3 bases are TGTGCCAGCAGCTTGGTAGGGGGCGCTCGGACTGAAGCTTTCTTT. Translation: CASSLVGGARTEAFF.

V gene TRBV28 combines with J gene TRBJ2-7; 13 positions agree with TRBD2. Germline V lookup: CDR1 MDHEN, CDR2 SYDVKM. CDR3 size: 19 residues. The V and J ends lost 2 bases and 0 bases, in that order; junction bases with no gene match: 10. CDR3 DNA: TGTGCCAGCAGTTTACAGGCCACTAGCGGGAGGGCCCACTCCTACGAGCAGTACTTC. Protein product: CASSLQATSGRAHSYEQYF.

The rearrangement links TRBV6-5 to TRBJ2-7; D perhaps matches TRBD2 (5 bases). Trimming cost V 7 bases and J 6 bases, with 13 bases left between them. Germline CDR1 and CDR2: MNHEY and SVGAGI. This CDR3 contains 12 residues. CDR3 in DNA: TGTGCCAGCATCACAGCGGTGGGCGAGCAGTACTTC. It yields the protein CASITAVGEQYF.

The chain employs TRBV4-1 and TRBJ2-5, with 8 bases lining up with TRBD1. The CDR3 contains 15 residues. Losses at the gene ends were 1 base for V and 3 bases for J; bases not matched to a gene: 4. Germline V lookup: CDR1 MGHRA, CDR2 YSYEKL. The CDR3 region is CASSQGQTGEETQYF. Here the CDR3 DNA reads TGCGCCAGCAGCCAAGGTCAGACAGGGGAAGAGACCCAGTACTTC.

The chain carries TRBV6-1 and TRBJ1-2; D is ambiguous. CDR1 is MNHNS, CDR2 SASEGT, per germline. The ends were cut back, 2 bases at V and 6 bases at J, with 10 bases in the middle. The CDR3 loop spans 13 amino acids. The CDR3 loop reads CASSESGADGYTF. Written as DNA, the CDR3 is TGTGCCAGCAGTGAATCGGGAGCCGATGGCTACACCTTC.